The clone carrying this T cell receptor beta chain was counted between two and nine times. CDR1 and CDR2 from the germline V gene are SQVTM and ANQGSEA. V shed 3 bases and J shed 4 bases, with 18 bases lying between them. The CDR3 spans 15 residues. The data were taken from a study of blood T cells in healthy people across ages. A sample-barcoded 5' primer and a J-beta primer mix were used in a second PCR of about 7 to 12 cycles. From the 5' RACE reads, TCRdb called clonotypes with MiXCR, one entry per CDR3 protein. The sample has about 1,400,000 distinct CDR3 sequences; around 59% are singletons. Collection of roughly 9.8 milliliters of peripheral blood was performed for each donor.

The specimen was blood. V usage is TRBV29-1 and J usage is TRBJ1-2, with D possibly TRBD1 on 5 matching bases. The TCR originated in a man younger than 30 in good health. The CDR3 DNA sequence: TGCAGCGTTGAGGGTCGGGGGGAGACTGGCTATGGCTACACCTTC. Protein sequence: CSVEGRGETGYGYTF. The full variable domain, in which reference TRBV29-1 and TRBJ1-2 provide the parts outside the CDR3, is SAVISQKPSRDICQRGTSLTIQCQVDSQVTMMFWYRQQPGQSLTLIATANQGSEATYESGFVIDKFPISRPNLTFSTLTVSNMSPEDSSIYLCSVEGRGETGYGYTFGSGTRLTVV.